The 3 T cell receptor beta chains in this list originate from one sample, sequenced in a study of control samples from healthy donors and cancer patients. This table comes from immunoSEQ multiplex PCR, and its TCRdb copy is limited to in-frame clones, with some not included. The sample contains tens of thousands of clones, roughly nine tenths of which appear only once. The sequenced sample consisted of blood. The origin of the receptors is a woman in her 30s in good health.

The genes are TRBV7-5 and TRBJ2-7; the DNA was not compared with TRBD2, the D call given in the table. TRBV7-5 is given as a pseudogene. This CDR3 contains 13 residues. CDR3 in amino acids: CVRSSPWRDEQYF. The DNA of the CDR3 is TGTGTCAGAAGCTCCCCCTGGAGGGACGAGCAGTACTTC.

CDR3 bases: TGCGCCAGCAGCCAAGATCGTTCGGGGATCTATGGCTACACCTTC. It yields the protein CASSQDRSGIYGYTF. The chain uses TRBV4-1 and TRBJ1-2; D not resolved. Germline V lookup: CDR1 MGHRA, CDR2 YSYEKL. CDR3 length: 15 residues. The V and J ends lost 0 bases and 4 bases respectively, with 12 bases between them.

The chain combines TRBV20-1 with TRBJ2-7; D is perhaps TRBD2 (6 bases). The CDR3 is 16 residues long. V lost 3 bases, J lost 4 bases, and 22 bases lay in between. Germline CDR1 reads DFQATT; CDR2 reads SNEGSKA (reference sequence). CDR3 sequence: CSASVSGGRRYYEQYF. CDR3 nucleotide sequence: TGCAGTGCTAGTGTTAGCGGAGGGCGGAGATATTACGAGCAGTACTTC.